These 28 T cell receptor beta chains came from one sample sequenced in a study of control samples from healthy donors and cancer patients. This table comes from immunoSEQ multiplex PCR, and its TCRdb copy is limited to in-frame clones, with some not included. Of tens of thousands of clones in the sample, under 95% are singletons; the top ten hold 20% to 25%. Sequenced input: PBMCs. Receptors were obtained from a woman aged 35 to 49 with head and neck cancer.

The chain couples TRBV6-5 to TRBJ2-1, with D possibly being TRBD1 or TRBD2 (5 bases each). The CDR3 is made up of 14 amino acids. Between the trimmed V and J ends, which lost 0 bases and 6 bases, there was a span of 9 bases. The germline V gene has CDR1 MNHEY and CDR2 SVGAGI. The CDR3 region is CASSYSSGTNEQFF. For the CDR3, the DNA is TGTGCCAGCAGTTACTCCTCAGGGACCAATGAGCAGTTCTTC.

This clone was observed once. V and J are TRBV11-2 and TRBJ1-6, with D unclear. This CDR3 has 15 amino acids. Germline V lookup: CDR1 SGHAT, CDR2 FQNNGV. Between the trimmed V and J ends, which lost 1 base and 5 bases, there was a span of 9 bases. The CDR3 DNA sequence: TGTGCCAGCAGCTTAGCTATACACAATAATTCACCCCTCCACTTT. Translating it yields CASSLAIHNNSPLHF.

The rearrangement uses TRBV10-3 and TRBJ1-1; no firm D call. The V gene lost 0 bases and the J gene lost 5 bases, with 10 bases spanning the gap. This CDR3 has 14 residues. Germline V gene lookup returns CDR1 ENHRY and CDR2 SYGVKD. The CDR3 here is CAISESPRRTEAFF. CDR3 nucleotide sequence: TGTGCCATCAGTGAGTCCCCAAGGAGGACTGAAGCTTTCTTT.

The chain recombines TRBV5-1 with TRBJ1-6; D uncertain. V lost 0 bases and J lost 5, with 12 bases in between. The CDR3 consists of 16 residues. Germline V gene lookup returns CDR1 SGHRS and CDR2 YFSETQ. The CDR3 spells CASSLELARNNSPLHF. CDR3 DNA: TGCGCCAGCAGCTTGGAACTAGCCAGGAATAATTCACCCCTCCACTTT.

The CDR3 loop is CASSSRTGSVSGNTIYF. The CDR3 coding sequence is TGCGCCAGCAGCTCGAGGACAGGGTCTGTCTCTGGAAACACCATATATTTT. The chain employs TRBV5-1 and TRBJ1-3; TRBD1 matches 8 bases. V was pared by 3 bases and J by 0 bases, with 8 bases of the junction left unmatched. Germline V gene data show CDR1 as SGHRS and CDR2 as YFSETQ. The CDR3 has 17 amino acids.

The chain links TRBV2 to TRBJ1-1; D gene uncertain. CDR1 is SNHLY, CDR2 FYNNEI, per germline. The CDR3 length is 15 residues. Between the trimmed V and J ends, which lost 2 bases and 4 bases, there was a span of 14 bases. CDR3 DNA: TGTGCCAGCAGTGAATATAGGCAGGAGCTCACTGAAGCTTTCTTT. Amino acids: CASSEYRQELTEAFF.

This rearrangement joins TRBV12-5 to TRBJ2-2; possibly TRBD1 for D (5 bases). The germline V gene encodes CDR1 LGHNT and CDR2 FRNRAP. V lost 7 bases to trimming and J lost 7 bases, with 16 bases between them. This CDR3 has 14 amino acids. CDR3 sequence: CASATGLGLGELFF. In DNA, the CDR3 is TGTGCTAGTGCCACTGGTTTGGGGCTCGGGGAGCTGTTTTTT.

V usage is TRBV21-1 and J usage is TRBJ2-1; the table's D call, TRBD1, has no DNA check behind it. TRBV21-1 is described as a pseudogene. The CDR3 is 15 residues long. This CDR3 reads CASSETGLSYNEQFF. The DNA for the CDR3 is TGTGCCAGCAGCGAGACAGGGTTGTCCTACAATGAGCAGTTCTTC.

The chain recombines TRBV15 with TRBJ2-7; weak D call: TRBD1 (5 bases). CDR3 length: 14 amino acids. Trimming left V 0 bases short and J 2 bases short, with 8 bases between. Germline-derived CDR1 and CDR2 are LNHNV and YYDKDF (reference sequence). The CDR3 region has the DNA TGTGCCACCAGCAGAGAGGGGCGAGCCTACGAGCAGTACTTC. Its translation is CATSREGRAYEQYF.

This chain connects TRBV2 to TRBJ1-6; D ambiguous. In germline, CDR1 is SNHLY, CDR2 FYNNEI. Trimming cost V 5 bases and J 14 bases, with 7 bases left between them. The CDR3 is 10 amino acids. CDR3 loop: CASSLRTLHF. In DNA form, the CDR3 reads TGTGCCAGCAGTTTAAGGACCCTCCACTTT.

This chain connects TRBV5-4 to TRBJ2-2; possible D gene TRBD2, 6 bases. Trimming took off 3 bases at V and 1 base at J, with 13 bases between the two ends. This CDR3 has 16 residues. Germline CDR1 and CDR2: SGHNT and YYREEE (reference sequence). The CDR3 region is CASSWGTRMNTGELFF. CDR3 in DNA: TGTGCCAGCAGCTGGGGGACTCGAATGAACACCGGGGAGCTGTTTTTT.

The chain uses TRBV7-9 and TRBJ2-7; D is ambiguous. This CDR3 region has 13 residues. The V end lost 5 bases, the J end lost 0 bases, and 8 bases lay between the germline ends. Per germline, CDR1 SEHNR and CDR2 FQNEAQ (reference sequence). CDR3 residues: CASSMTGSYEQYF. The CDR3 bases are TGTGCCAGCAGCATGACTGGCTCCTACGAGCAGTACTTC.

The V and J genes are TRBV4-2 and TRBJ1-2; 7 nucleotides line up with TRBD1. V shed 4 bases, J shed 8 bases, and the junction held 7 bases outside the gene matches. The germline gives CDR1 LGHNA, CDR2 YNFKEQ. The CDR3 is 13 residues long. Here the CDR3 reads CASSPRKGAGYTF. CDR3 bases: TGTGCCAGCAGCCCTCGAAAGGGGGCGGGCTACACCTTC.

The CDR3, as DNA: TGTGCCAGTAATCGGGGGGACACCACAGATACGCAGTATTTT. The encoded protein is CASNRGDTTDTQYF. The chain recombines TRBV19 with TRBJ2-3; TRBD2 might be the D (7 bases). This CDR3 is 14 amino acids long. Per the germline V gene, CDR1 is LNHDA and CDR2 is SQIVND (reference sequence). Deletions cut 7 bases from V and 2 bases from J, with 13 bases between.

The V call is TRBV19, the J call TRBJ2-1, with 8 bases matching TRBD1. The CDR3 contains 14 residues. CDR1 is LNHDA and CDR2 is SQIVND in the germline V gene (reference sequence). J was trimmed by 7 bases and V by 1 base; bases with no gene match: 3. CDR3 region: CASSIGRTGNEQFF. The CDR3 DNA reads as TGTGCCAGTAGTATAGGGAGGACAGGGAATGAGCAGTTCTTC.

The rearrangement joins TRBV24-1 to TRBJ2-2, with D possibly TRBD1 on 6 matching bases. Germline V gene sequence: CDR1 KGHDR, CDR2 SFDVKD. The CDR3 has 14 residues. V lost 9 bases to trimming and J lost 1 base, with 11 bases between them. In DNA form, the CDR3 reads TGTGCCACCGGGTCCAGGGGGAACACCGGGGAGCTGTTTTTT. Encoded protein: CATGSRGNTGELFF.

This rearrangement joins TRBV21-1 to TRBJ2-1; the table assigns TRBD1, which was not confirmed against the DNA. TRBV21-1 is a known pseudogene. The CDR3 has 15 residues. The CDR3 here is CASSHMGQGRREQFF. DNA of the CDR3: TGTGCCAGCAGCCACATGGGACAGGGTAGGCGCGAGCAGTTCTTC.

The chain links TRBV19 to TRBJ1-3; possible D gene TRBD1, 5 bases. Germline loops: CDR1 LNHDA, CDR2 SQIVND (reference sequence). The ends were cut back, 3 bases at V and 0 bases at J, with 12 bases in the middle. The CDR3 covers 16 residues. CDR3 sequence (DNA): TGTGCCAGTAGTATTCGGCAGGGCTACTCTGGAAACACCATATATTTT. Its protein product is CASSIRQGYSGNTIYF.

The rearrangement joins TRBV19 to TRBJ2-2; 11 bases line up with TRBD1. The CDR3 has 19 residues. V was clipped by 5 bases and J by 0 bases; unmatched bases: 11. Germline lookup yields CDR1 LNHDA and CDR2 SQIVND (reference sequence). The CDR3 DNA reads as TGTGCCAGTAGTTATAGATGGCCGGGACAGGGGGCGAACACCGGGGAGCTGTTTTTT. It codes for CASSYRWPGQGANTGELFF.

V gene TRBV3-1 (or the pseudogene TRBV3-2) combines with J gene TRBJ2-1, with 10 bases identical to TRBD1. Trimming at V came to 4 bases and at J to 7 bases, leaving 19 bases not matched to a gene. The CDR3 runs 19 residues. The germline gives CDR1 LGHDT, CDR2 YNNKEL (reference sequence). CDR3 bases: TGTGCCAGCAGCCCCTTATTTAATTTGGGACAGGGGTTTAAAAATGAGCAGTTCTTC. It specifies CASSPLFNLGQGFKNEQFF.

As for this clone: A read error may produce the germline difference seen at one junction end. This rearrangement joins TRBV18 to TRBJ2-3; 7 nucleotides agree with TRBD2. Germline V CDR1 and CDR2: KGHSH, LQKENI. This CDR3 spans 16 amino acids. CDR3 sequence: CASSPPTGGPTDTQYF. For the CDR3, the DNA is TGTGCCAGCTCTCCACCGACGGGGGGTCCCACAGATACGCAGTATTTT.

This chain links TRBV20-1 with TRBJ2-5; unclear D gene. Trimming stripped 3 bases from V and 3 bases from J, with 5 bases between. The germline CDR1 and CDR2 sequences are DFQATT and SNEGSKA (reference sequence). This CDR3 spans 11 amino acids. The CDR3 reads CSASKEETQYF. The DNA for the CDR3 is TGCAGTGCTAGTAAGGAAGAGACCCAGTACTTC.

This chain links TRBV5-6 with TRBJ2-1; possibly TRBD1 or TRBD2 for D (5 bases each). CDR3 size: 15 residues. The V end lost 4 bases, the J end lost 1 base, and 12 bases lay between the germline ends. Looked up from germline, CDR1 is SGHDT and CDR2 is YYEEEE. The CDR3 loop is CASSLVEGSYNEQFF. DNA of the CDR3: TGTGCCAGCAGCCTCGTAGAGGGGTCCTACAATGAGCAGTTCTTC.

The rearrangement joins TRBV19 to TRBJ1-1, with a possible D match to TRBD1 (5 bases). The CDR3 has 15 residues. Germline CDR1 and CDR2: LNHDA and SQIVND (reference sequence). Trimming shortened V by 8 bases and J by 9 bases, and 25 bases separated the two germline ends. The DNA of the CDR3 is TGTGCCAGTGGCTTGGACCCCGGGACTCGAAGGAAAGCTTTCTTT. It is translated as CASGLDPGTRRKAFF.

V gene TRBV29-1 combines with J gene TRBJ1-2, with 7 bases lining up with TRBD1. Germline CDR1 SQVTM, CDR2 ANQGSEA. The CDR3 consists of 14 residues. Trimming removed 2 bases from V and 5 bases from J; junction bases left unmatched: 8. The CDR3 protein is CSVESLGTEYGYTF. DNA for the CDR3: TGCAGCGTTGAATCGTTGGGGACAGAGTATGGCTACACCTTC.

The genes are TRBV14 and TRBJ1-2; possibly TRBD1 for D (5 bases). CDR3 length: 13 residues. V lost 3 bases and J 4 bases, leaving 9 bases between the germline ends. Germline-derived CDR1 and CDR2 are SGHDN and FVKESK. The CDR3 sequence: CASSHSRAYGYTF. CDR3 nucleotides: TGTGCCAGCAGCCACAGCAGGGCCTATGGCTACACCTTC.

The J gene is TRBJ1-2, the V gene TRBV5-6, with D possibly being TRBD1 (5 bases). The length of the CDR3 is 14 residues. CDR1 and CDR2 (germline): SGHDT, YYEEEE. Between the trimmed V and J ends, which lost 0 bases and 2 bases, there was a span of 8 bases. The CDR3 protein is CASSLAQVNYGYTF. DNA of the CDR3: TGTGCCAGCAGCTTGGCACAGGTAAACTATGGCTACACCTTC.

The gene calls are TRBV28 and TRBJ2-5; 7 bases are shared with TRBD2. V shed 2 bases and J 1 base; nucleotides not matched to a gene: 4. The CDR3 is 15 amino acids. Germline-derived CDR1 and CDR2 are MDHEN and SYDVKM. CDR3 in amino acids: CASSLGREGQETQYF. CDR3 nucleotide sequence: TGTGCCAGCAGTTTAGGAAGGGAGGGCCAAGAGACCCAGTACTTC.